This record covers a single T cell receptor (beta chain). Antigen: not known. V was pared by 2 bases and J by 4 bases, with 6 bases of the junction left unmatched. CDR3 size: 16 residues. From germline, CDR1 is MNHNY and CDR2 SVGAGI (reference sequence). The sample originates from a study of early T cells in non-severe SARS-CoV-2 infection. Study as a whole: The input, bulk RNA from unsorted whole blood, was sequenced, and chains were unpaired. Findings and caveats of the study: VDJdb-based annotation leaned toward anti-spike CD8 responses and missed private and CD4 specificities.

Attachment of unique molecular identifiers to individual cDNA molecules was performed. MiXCR was run by TCRdb on the 5' RACE reads, yielding one entry per CDR3 protein. In the table there are 20,000 to 30,000 distinct CDR3 sequences, about 4% of which are singletons. The sequenced sample was whole blood. The V call is TRBV6-6, the J call TRBJ2-1; TRBD2 matches at 9 bases. The source of this sequence is an adult who was a healthcare worker with PCR-confirmed SARS-CoV-2 infection or an uninfected control (not recorded which). The CDR3 reads CASSYQGSGGYNEQFF. CDR3 bases: TGTGCCAGCAGTTACCAGGGCAGCGGGGGGTACAATGAGCAGTTCTTC.